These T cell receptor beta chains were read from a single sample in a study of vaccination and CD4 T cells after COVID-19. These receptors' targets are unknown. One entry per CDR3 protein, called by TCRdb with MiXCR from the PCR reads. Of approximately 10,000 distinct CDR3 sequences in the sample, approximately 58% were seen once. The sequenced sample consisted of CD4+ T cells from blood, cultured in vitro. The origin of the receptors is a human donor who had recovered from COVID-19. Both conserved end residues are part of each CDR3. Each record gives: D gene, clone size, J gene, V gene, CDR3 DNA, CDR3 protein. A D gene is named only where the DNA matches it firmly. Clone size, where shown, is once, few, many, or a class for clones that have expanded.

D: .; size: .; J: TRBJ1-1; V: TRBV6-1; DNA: TGTGCCAGCAGGAGTTATAGGGGGGGAGCTTTCTTT; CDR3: CASRSYRGGAFF
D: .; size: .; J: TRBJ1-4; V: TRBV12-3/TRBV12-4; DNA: TGTGCCAGCAGAGATCCTACAGGAGCAACTAATGAAAAACTGTTTTTT; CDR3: CASRDPTGATNEKLFF
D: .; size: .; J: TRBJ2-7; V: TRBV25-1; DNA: TGTGCCAGCAGCCTTGGGCAGGGCCTCGAGCAGTACTTC; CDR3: CASSLGQGLEQYF
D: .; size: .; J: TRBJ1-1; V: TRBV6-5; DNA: TGTGCCAGCAGTTACCGGGGGTCCGACACTGAAGCTTTCTTT; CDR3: CASSYRGSDTEAFF
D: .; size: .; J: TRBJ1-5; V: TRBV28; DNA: TGTGCCAGCAGTTTGGGTTTTAGCAATCAGCCCCAGCATTTT; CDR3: CASSLGFSNQPQHF
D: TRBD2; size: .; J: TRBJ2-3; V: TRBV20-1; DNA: TGCAGTGTTCCGAAAACTAGCGCCAGCACAGATACGCAGTATTTT; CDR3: CSVPKTSASTDTQYF
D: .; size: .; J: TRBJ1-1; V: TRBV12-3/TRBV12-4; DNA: TGTGCCAGCACCTTAGGGCCTGAAGCTTTCTTT; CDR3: CASTLGPEAFF
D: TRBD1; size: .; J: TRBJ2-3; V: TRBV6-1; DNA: TGTGCCAGCTATAGGGACAGTGGGGATACGCAGTATTTT; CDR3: CASYRDSGDTQYF
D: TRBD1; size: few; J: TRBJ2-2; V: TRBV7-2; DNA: TGTGCCAGCAGCACCCTGACAGGGCCCGGGGAGCTGTTTTTT; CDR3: CASSTLTGPGELFF
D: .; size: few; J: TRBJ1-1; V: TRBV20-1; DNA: TGCAGTGCCGAGAACCAGCCCGACACTGAAGCTTTCTTT; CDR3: CSAENQPDTEAFF
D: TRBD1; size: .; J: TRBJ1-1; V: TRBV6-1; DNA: TGTGCCAGCAGTGAGCGTCGACAGGGGAGGAGAATGAACACTGAAGCTTTCTTT; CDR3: CASSERRQGRRMNTEAFF
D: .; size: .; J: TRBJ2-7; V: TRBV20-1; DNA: TGCAGTGCAAAGGGTGGGTCCGGGGAGCAGTACTTC; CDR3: CSAKGGSGEQYF
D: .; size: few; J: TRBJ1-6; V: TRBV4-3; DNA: TGCGCCAGCAGCCAAGGAACGGAGTATAATTCACCCCTCCACTTT; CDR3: CASSQGTEYNSPLHF
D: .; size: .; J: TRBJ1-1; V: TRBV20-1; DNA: TGCAGTGCTAGCTTCCCTGAGAACACTGAAGCTTTCTTT; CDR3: CSASFPENTEAFF
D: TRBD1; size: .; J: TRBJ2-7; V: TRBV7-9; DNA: TGTGCCAGCAGGACGGACAGGGACTACGAGCAGTACTTC; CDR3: CASRTDRDYEQYF
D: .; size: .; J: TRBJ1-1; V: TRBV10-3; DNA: TGTGCCATCAGGAGGAACCGGGACATGATTGAAGCTTTCTTT; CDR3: CAIRRNRDMIEAFF
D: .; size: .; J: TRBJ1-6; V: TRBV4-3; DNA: TGCGCCAGCAGCCAAGAAAGGCTTTCACCCCTCCACTTT; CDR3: CASSQERLSPLHF
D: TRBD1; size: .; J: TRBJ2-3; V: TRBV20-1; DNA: TGCAGTGCTGACGACAGGGGAGGCACAGATACGCAGTATTTT; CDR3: CSADDRGGTDTQYF
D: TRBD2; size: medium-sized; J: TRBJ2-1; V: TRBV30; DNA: TGTGCCTTCGGACTAGCGGGGGGGGTCAATGAGCAGTTCTTC; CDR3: CAFGLAGGVNEQFF
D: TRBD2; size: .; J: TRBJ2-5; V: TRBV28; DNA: TGTGCCAGCAGTCCCACTAGCGGGAGCGGGGAGACCCAGTACTTC; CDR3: CASSPTSGSGETQYF
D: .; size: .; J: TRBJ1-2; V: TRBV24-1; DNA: TGTGCCACCAGTGAGGGGTGGAACTATGGCTACACCTTC; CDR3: CATSEGWNYGYTF
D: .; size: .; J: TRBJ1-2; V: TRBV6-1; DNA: TGTGCCAGCAGTGAAGCGAAAGGGCAAGGCTATGGCTACACCTTC; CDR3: CASSEAKGQGYGYTF
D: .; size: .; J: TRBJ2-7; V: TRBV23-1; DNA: TGCGCCAGCAGTCAATTAAGACGGAACGAGCAGTACTTC; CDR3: CASSQLRRNEQYF
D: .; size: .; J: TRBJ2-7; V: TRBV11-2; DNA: TGTGCCAGCAGCTTTGCCCCCCCCCGGCAGTCGTTTGTGAACGAGCAGTACTTC; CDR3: CASSFAPPRQSFVNEQYF
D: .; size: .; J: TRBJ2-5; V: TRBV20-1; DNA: TGCAGTGCTCATCAAAGCGGAGAGACCCAGTACTTC; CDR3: CSAHQSGETQYF
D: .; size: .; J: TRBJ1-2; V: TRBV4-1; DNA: TGCGCCAGCAGCCAAGAACGGTCCTATGGCTACACCTTC; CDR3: CASSQERSYGYTF
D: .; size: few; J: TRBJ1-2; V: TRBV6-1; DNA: TGTGCCAGCAGCCCTTCTAGCGACAACTATGGCTACACCTTC; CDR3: CASSPSSDNYGYTF
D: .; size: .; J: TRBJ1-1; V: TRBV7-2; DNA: TGTGCCAGCAGCCTGCGACAGAACACTGAAGCTTTCTTT; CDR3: CASSLRQNTEAFF
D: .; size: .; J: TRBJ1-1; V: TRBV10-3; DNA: TGTGCCATCAGTGAGAGCGATAAGGGGAACACTGAAGCTTTCTTT; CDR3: CAISESDKGNTEAFF
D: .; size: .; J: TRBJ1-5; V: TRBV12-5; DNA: TGTGCTAGTGGTTTGGTACAATTAGTTGAGGGTTATAGCAATCAGCCCCAGCATTTT; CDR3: CASGLVQLVEGYSNQPQHF
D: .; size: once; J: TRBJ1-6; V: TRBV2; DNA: TGTGCCAGCAGTGACCGACCTTTCCCTTCACCCCTCCACTTT; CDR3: CASSDRPFPSPLHF
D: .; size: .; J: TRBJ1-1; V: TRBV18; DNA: TGTGCCAGCTCACCTCAGGGGAACACTGAAGCTTTCTTT; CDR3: CASSPQGNTEAFF
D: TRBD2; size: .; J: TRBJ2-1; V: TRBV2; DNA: TGTGCCGGCAGCCCCGTCTGGGGGGGTTACAATGAGCAGTTCTTC; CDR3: CAGSPVWGGYNEQFF
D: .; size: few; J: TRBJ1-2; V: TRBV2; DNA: TGTGCCGGGGAGGAGGCACGAACTAACTATGGCTACACCTTC; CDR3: CAGEEARTNYGYTF
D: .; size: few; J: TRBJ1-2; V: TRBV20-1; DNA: TGCAGTGCCTTATCCTTCCCTCGGGGCCCGGGAGGCTACACCTTC; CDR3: CSALSFPRGPGGYTF
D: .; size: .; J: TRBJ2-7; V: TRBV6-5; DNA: TGTGCCAGCAGTTACTCGACGTCCTACGAGCAGTACTTC; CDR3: CASSYSTSYEQYF
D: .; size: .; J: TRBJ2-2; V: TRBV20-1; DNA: TGCAGTGCTAGAGATTCTCAACGGGCAACAGGGTTGAACGGGGAGCTGTTTTTT; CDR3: CSARDSQRATGLNGELFF
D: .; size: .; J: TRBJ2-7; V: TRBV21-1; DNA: TGTGCCAGCAGCAAGCCGGACTCCTACGAGCAGTACTTC; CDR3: CASSKPDSYEQYF
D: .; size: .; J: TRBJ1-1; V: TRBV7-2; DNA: TGTGCCAGCAGCCCGACAGAGAGTAGCACTGAAGCTTTCTTT; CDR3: CASSPTESSTEAFF
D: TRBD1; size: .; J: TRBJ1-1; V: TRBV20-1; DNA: TGCAGTGCTGCCAGGGGGTCGGGGAACACTGAAGCTTTCTTT; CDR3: CSAARGSGNTEAFF
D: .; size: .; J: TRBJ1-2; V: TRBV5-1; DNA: TGCGCCAGCAGCTCCGACGGTGGCTATGGCTACACCTTC; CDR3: CASSSDGGYGYTF
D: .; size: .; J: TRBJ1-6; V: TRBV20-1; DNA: TGCAGTGCTAGTATCGCAGAAGATTCACCCCTCCACTTT; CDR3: CSASIAEDSPLHF
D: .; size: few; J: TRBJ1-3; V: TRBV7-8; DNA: TGTGCCAGCAGCTTAACCTCTGGAAACACCATATATTTT; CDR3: CASSLTSGNTIYF
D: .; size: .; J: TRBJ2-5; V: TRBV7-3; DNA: TGTGCCAGCAGCCAATCGGGCCTGTACCAAGAGACCCAGTACTTC; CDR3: CASSQSGLYQETQYF
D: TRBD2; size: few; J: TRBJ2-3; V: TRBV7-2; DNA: TGTGCCAGCAGCCCCGTAGCGGGAGTAGAGACAGATACGCAGTATTTT; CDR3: CASSPVAGVETDTQYF
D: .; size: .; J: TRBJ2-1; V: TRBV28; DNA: TGTGCCAGCAGCTCAACAATCGGTGAGCAGTTCTTC; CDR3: CASSSTIGEQFF
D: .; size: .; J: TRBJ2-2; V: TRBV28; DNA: TGTGCCAGCAGTTTCGGAGGGACCGGGGAGCTGTTTTTT; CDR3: CASSFGGTGELFF
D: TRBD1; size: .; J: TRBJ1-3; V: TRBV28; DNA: TGTGCCAGCATAGGGGCCAGGGGGGTCTCTGGAAACACCATATATTTT; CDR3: CASIGARGVSGNTIYF
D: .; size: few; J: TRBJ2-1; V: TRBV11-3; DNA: TGTGCCAGCAGCCTACATTACCTCTTCAATGAGCAGTTCTTC; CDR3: CASSLHYLFNEQFF
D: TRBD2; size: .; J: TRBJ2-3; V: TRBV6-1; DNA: TGTGCCAGCAGCCGTGGGACTAGCGGGGGGGTCACAGATACGCAGTATTTT; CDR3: CASSRGTSGGVTDTQYF